The T cell receptor beta chain described here comes from a study of blood T cells in healthy people across ages. Study-level points and caveats: Researchers report that TCR beta diversity correlated strongly with naive T cell percentage. TCR beta diversity per million T cells fell roughly linearly with age.

Notes on this clonotype: Antigen: not known.

The CDR3 is 13 amino acids. J was trimmed by 9 bases and V by 8 bases; bases with no gene match: 6. Germline CDR1 MNHEY, CDR2 SVGEGT. Next came a second PCR, run for about 6 to 11 cycles, which used a sample-barcoded 5' primer along with a J-beta primer mix. CDR3-containing paired-end reads numbered at least 2.5 million in each sample. TCRdb re-analysed the 5' RACE reads in MiXCR, keeping a single row per CDR3 protein. There are about 1.8 million distinct CDR3 sequences in the sample; about 50% occur only once, and approximately 2% lies in the top ten. At least 6 micrograms of total RNA were extracted per sample.

This receptor was taken from a middle-aged woman in good health. The chain carries TRBV6-2 or TRBV6-3 and TRBJ2-1; 11 bases line up with TRBD1. The material sequenced was blood. Here the CDR3 reads CASGQGAQGEQFF. Written as DNA, the CDR3 is TGTGCCAGCGGACAGGGGGCGCAGGGTGAGCAGTTCTTC.